The 10 T cell receptor beta chains given below trace back to one sample, sequenced in a study of chemoradiotherapy in HPV16-positive cancers. Data came from immunoSEQ multiplex PCR; TCRdb stores just in-frame clones and leaves some out. The sample has over a thousand clones; roughly 40% are singletons. The specimen was collected from a patient who underwent chemoradiotherapy. Receptors originate from a human donor with HPV-associated anogenital cancer.

The chain uses TRBV19 and TRBJ2-2, with D hard to call. Trimming left V 5 bases short and J 2 bases short, with 3 bases between. Looked up from germline, CDR1 is LNHDA and CDR2 is SQIVND (reference sequence). This CDR3 comprises 12 residues. The CDR3 reads CASSLNTGELFF. The CDR3 DNA reads as TGTGCCAGTAGTCTCAACACCGGGGAGCTGTTTTTT. Based on the CDR3 plus reference TRBV19 and TRBJ2-2, the full variable domain is DGGITQSPKYLFRKEGQNVTLSCEQNLNHDAMYWYRQDPGQGLRLIYYSQIVNDFQKGDIAEGYSVSREKKESFPLTVTSAQKNPTAFYLCASSLNTGELFFGEGSRLTVL.

A single count supports this clone. The chain couples TRBV4-2 to TRBJ2-2; 7 nucleotides agree with TRBD2. This CDR3 contains 16 residues. CDR1 LGHNA and CDR2 YNFKEQ come from the germline V gene. The junction had 8 bases not matched to a gene; V was cut back by 0 bases and J by 7 bases. The CDR3 is CASSQEERDLDGELFF. In nucleotides, the CDR3 is TGTGCCAGCAGCCAAGAGGAGCGGGATTTGGACGGGGAGCTGTTTTTT.

The chain joins TRBV7-7 to TRBJ1-1; no reliable D call. CDR1 and CDR2 (germline): SSHAT, FNYEAQ (reference sequence). This CDR3 has 13 amino acids. V was pared by 5 bases and J by 8 bases, with 15 bases between. This CDR3 is CASSTSPGSEAFF. CDR3 DNA sequence: TGTGCCAGCAGCACCTCTCCAGGCAGCGAAGCTTTCTTT.

CDR3 protein: CAWSWTTYEAFF. The CDR3 nucleotides are TGTGCCTGGAGTTGGACTACCTATGAAGCTTTCTTT. V is TRBV30 and J is TRBJ1-1; D is unclear. CDR1 and CDR2 (germline): GTSNPN, SVGIG (reference sequence). CDR3 length: 12 amino acids. The V end lost 2 bases, the J end lost 7 bases, and 11 bases lay between the germline ends.

This clone is labeled large. V usage is TRBV28 and J usage is TRBJ1-5; D is ambiguous. CDR1 is MDHEN and CDR2 is SYDVKM in the germline V gene. V was cut by 4 bases and J by 4 bases, with 5 bases left in between. The CDR3 length is 12 residues. In DNA, the CDR3 is TGTGCCAGCAGTTCAATAAATCAGCCCCAGCATTTT. Protein product: CASSSINQPQHF.

This clone was counted a few times. The rearrangement uses TRBV9 and TRBJ2-3, with 7 bases that match TRBD2. Per germline, CDR1 SGDLS and CDR2 YYNGEE. The CDR3 spans 15 residues. V was clipped by 3 bases and J by 6 bases; unmatched bases: 10. CDR3 sequence: CASSGAGVGWDTQYF. In nucleotides, the CDR3 is TGTGCCAGCAGCGGGGCGGGAGTTGGGTGGGATACGCAGTATTTT.

The CDR3 coding sequence is TGTGCCAGCAGTTACAGGGGGGGAGAGACCCAGTACTTC. This codes for CASSYRGGETQYF. The chain carries TRBV6-5 and TRBJ2-5, with a tentative D call TRBD2 (7 bases). This CDR3 is built from 13 residues. Trimming left V 2 bases short and J 4 bases short, with 8 bases between. CDR1 is MNHEY, CDR2 SVGAGI, per germline.

The V gene is TRBV11-3, the J gene TRBJ1-1; D unresolved. The length of the CDR3 is 11 residues. The germline CDR1 and CDR2 sequences are SGHNT and YENEEA. Trimming pared 5 bases from V and 2 bases from J, leaving 3 bases between. The CDR3 spells CASSRNTEAFF. CDR3 nucleotide sequence: TGTGCCAGCAGCCGCAACACTGAAGCTTTCTTT.

V is TRBV2 and J is TRBJ2-7, with D maybe TRBD2 (6 bases). The V end was cut by 3 bases, the J end by 0 bases, with 12 bases between. Looked up from germline, CDR1 is SNHLY and CDR2 is FYNNEI. The CDR3 contains 15 residues. The CDR3 loop reads CASSEGGESSYEQYF. CDR3 DNA: TGTGCCAGCAGTGAGGGGGGTGAGAGCTCCTACGAGCAGTACTTC.

This clone was seen more than once but under ten times. V gene TRBV19 combines with J gene TRBJ1-5, with 8 positions matching TRBD1. V gave up 6 bases and J gave up 0 bases; unmatched junction bases: 1. The CDR3 length is 14 residues. Germline V lookup: CDR1 LNHDA, CDR2 SQIVND (reference sequence). Written as DNA, the CDR3 is TGTGCCAGTAGGGGACAGGATAGCAATCAGCCCCAGCATTTT. Protein product: CASRGQDSNQPQHF.